The 31 T cell receptor beta chains presented below share a single source sample, sequenced in a study of blood T cell repertoires in COVID-19. Produced via immunoSEQ multiplex PCR; TCRdb's table is partial and in-frame only. The sample lists over 95,000 clones; roughly 91% were seen once. Sequenced material: peripheral blood. The receptors here all came from a human donor with acute or convalescent COVID-19. The donor label of this sample is uncertain.

The V and J genes are TRBV19 and TRBJ2-3; 8 nucleotides line up with TRBD1. The V gene end was trimmed by 10 bases and the J gene end by 5 bases; junction bases not matched to a gene: 8. Looked up from germline, CDR1 is LNHDA and CDR2 is SQIVND (reference sequence). There are 13 residues in the CDR3. The CDR3 nucleotides read TGTGCCACCACAGGGGGGTCGAGAGATACGCAGTATTTT. Its protein product is CATTGGSRDTQYF.

The genes are TRBV5-1 and TRBJ2-2; D may be TRBD1 (5 bases). The CDR3 is 14 amino acids. V dropped 3 bases and J dropped 2 bases, with 8 bases sitting between them. Germline V lookup: CDR1 SGHRS, CDR2 YFSETQ. CDR3 in DNA: TGCGCCAGCAGCTCCCAGGGTAACACCGGGGAGCTGTTTTTT. Translated, it gives CASSSQGNTGELFF.

The V and J genes are TRBV15 and TRBJ1-4, with 9 bases matching TRBD1. Germline trimming cut 6 bases from V and 14 bases from J; bases unmatched to any gene: 13. Germline values: CDR1 LNHNV, CDR2 YYDKDF (reference sequence). This CDR3 spans 14 amino acids. CDR3 amino acids: CATRHRDREDWLFF. CDR3 coding DNA: TGTGCCACCAGGCACCGGGACAGGGAGGATTGGCTGTTTTTT.

The V call is TRBV5-5, the J call TRBJ2-5, with D maybe TRBD1 (5 bases). The ends were cut back, 5 bases at V and 2 bases at J, with 7 bases in the middle. The germline gives CDR1 SGHKS, CDR2 YYEKEE (reference sequence). The CDR3 covers 12 residues. The DNA for the CDR3 is TGTGCCAGCAGTCGACAGCAAGAGACCCAGTACTTC. Translated: CASSRQQETQYF.

This chain links TRBV6-5 with TRBJ2-3; 9 bases are a match to TRBD1. Germline CDR1 MNHEY, CDR2 SVGAGI. V lost 10 bases, J lost 2 bases, and 10 bases stayed unmatched. CDR3 length equals 15 residues. The CDR3 loop reads CATPGQGSSTDTQYF. CDR3 bases: TGTGCCACCCCGGGACAGGGTTCTTCCACAGATACGCAGTATTTT.

V gene TRBV12-3 or TRBV12-4 combines with J gene TRBJ2-3; D is possibly TRBD2 (5 bases). This CDR3 is built from 13 residues. The V and J ends lost 5 bases and 10 bases respectively, with 16 bases between them. The CDR3 reads CASSRQLDGSQYF. The CDR3 nucleotides read TGTGCCAGCAGTCGCCAACTAGACGGTTCGCAGTATTTT.

This sequence joins TRBV10-2 and TRBJ1-4; D is uncertain. There are 16 residues in the CDR3. V was trimmed by 3 bases and J by 7 bases, leaving 18 bases between them. Per germline, CDR1 WSHSY and CDR2 SAAADI. CDR3 coding DNA: TGCGCCAGCAGTGACTGGGGAGTCAGCGACGGTGAAAAACTGTTTTTT. Protein: CASSDWGVSDGEKLFF.

The chain uses TRBV24-1 and TRBJ2-7; D is possibly TRBD1 (5 bases). There are 18 residues in the CDR3. The germline V gene has CDR1 KGHDR and CDR2 SFDVKD. V was clipped by 3 bases and J by 1 base, with 21 bases between them. The DNA for the CDR3 is TGTGCCACCAGTGATCCGTCCGGCTGGACACGGATTTCCTACGAGCAGTACTTC. Protein product: CATSDPSGWTRISYEQYF.

The table lists this clone with a few counts. This rearrangement joins TRBV5-4 to TRBJ2-5, with 9 nucleotides matching TRBD2. With 4 bases clipped from V and 5 bases from J, the junction kept 12 bases outside the gene matches. Per the germline V gene, CDR1 is SGHNT and CDR2 is YYREEE (reference sequence). The CDR3 is 16 amino acids. In DNA, the CDR3 is TGTGCCAGCAGCAGGGAGGCTAGCGGGGTGACCGAGACCCAGTACTTC. This translates into CASSREASGVTETQYF.

This clone was recorded a few times. This sample also contains other DNA sequences that code for the same CDR3. The J gene is TRBJ2-1, the V gene TRBV12-3 or TRBV12-4; no definite D call. Trimming shortened V by 1 base and J by 5 bases, and 6 bases separated the two germline ends. This CDR3 comprises 13 residues. CDR3 coding DNA: TGTGCCAGCAGTTTAGGACAAAACAATGAGCAGTTCTTC. This translates into CASSLGQNNEQFF.

CDR3 sequence: CASSPLAGAASYEQYF. CDR3 bases: TGCGCCAGCAGCCCACTAGCGGGAGCTGCTAGCTACGAGCAGTACTTC. The chain recombines TRBV5-1 with TRBJ2-7, with TRBD2 matching 11 bases. Germline loops: CDR1 SGHRS, CDR2 YFSETQ. The junction had 9 bases not matched to a gene; V was cut back by 4 bases and J by 3 bases. This CDR3 is 16 amino acids long.

This chain links TRBV25-1 with TRBJ1-1; D unclear. Trimming removed 1 base at V and 4 bases at J, with 4 bases between. Germline V gene lookup returns CDR1 MGHDK and CDR2 SYGVNS. CDR3 length equals 12 residues. CDR3 region: CASSELFTEAFF. The CDR3 DNA follows: TGTGCCAGCAGTGAATTATTCACTGAAGCTTTCTTT.

The V and J genes are TRBV12-3 or TRBV12-4 and TRBJ1-1; D gene unclear. The CDR3 totals 13 residues. V was trimmed by 5 bases and J by 3 bases, leaving 10 bases between them. The CDR3 nucleotides read TGTGCCAGCAGTCCTCGGCAGGACACTGAAGCTTTCTTT. Translated, it gives CASSPRQDTEAFF.

The chain employs TRBV4-2 and TRBJ2-1; 10 bases line up with TRBD2. With 3 bases clipped from V and 6 bases from J, the junction kept 5 bases outside the gene matches. The CDR3 sequence is 15 residues long. Germline V gene lookup returns CDR1 LGHNA and CDR2 YNFKEQ. CDR3 DNA sequence: TGTGCCAGCAGCCAGCCCAGCGGGGGGGCCAATGAGCAGTTCTTC. It translates to CASSQPSGGANEQFF.

V is TRBV4-1 and J is TRBJ2-1; 7 bases are a match to TRBD1. V gave up 1 base and J gave up 0 bases; unmatched junction bases: 6. The CDR3 is 17 amino acids. Germline V gene sequence: CDR1 MGHRA, CDR2 YSYEKL. The CDR3 loop reads CASSQVPPGGSYNEQFF. The CDR3 DNA reads as TGCGCCAGCAGCCAAGTACCCCCAGGGGGCTCCTACAATGAGCAGTTCTTC.

The V and J genes are TRBV28 and TRBJ2-7; no definite D call. V lost 3 bases and J 1 base, leaving 7 bases between the germline ends. Germline V gene lookup returns CDR1 MDHEN and CDR2 SYDVKM. The CDR3 has 13 amino acids. CDR3 loop: CASSLSQSYEQYF. As DNA, the CDR3 is TGTGCCAGCAGTTTGTCACAGTCCTACGAGCAGTACTTC.

This clone was counted between two and nine times. The rearrangement uses TRBV28 and TRBJ1-5; D may be TRBD1 (5 bases). Germline values: CDR1 MDHEN, CDR2 SYDVKM. The CDR3 has 15 amino acids. Deletions cut 5 bases from V and 5 bases from J, with 16 bases between. The CDR3 sequence: CASSPPGGPYQPQHF. The CDR3 DNA is TGTGCCAGCAGTCCGCCGGGGGGACCTTATCAGCCCCAGCATTTT.

This rearrangement joins TRBV28 to TRBJ1-1; D call uncertain. V lost 3 bases, J lost 10 bases, and 9 bases lay in between. The germline V gene encodes CDR1 MDHEN and CDR2 SYDVKM. The length of the CDR3 is 11 residues. In nucleotides, the CDR3 is TGTGCCAGCAGTTTTGCAGGAGGAGCTTTCTTT. This gives the protein CASSFAGGAFF.

This clone was picked up a small number of times. This chain joins TRBV28 and TRBJ1-6, with D hard to call. Germline V gene sequence: CDR1 MDHEN, CDR2 SYDVKM. V was clipped by 2 bases and J by 3 bases, with 5 bases between them. This CDR3 region has 14 residues. CDR3 DNA: TGTGCCAGCAGTTTAGCGGGCTATAATTCACCCCTCCACTTT. Its translation: CASSLAGYNSPLHF.

The J gene is TRBJ2-5, the V gene TRBV6-2 or TRBV6-3; unclear D gene. The CDR3 extends over 17 amino acids. V lost 2 bases and J 5 bases, leaving 21 bases between the germline ends. CDR1 is MNHEY, CDR2 SVGEGT, per germline. The CDR3: CASSYPRNTQLEETQYF. The CDR3 region has the DNA TGTGCCAGCAGTTACCCTAGGAACACGCAACTCGAGGAGACCCAGTACTTC.

The rearrangement uses TRBV30 and TRBJ2-3, with TRBD1 matching 7 bases. Germline lookup yields CDR1 GTSNPN and CDR2 SVGIG (reference sequence). This CDR3 comprises 12 residues. After removal of 5 bases from V and 6 bases from J, the junction contained 5 bases not matched to a gene. CDR3 residues: CAWVKTGDTQYF. The CDR3 DNA reads as TGTGCCTGGGTAAAGACAGGGGATACGCAGTATTTT. The variable domain in full, completed from reference TRBV30 and TRBJ2-3, reads SQTIHQWPATLVQPVGSPLSLECTVEGTSNPNLYWYRQAAGRGLQLLFYSVGIGQISSEVPQNLSASRPQDRQFILSSKKLLLSDSGFYLCAWVKTGDTQYFGPGTRLTVL.

V usage is TRBV19 and J usage is TRBJ1-1; D remains unclear. Germline V gives CDR1 LNHDA, CDR2 SQIVND (reference sequence). This CDR3 is 15 amino acids long. Trimming took 8 bases from V and 6 from J, leaving 22 bases between them. CDR3 sequence reads: CASEGESWGQAEAFF. The DNA of the CDR3 is TGTGCCAGTGAGGGCGAGAGTTGGGGTCAGGCTGAAGCTTTCTTT.

The CDR3 spells CASSSAFGGRSVGELFF. The CDR3 DNA reads as TGTGCCAGCAGTTCGGCCTTTGGCGGGAGGTCTGTCGGGGAGCTGTTTTTT. The V gene is TRBV28, the J gene TRBJ2-2, with 8 bases matching TRBD2. Germline values: CDR1 MDHEN, CDR2 SYDVKM. V shed 4 bases and J 7 bases; nucleotides not matched to a gene: 14. The CDR3 length is 17 residues.

The rearrangement links TRBV5-4 to TRBJ1-1; D is possibly TRBD1 (6 bases). The CDR3 runs to 15 residues. Germline assignment: CDR1 SGHNT and CDR2 YYREEE (reference sequence). Trimming stripped 6 bases from V and 0 bases from J, with 15 bases between. The CDR3 protein is CASIGGLGLNTEAFF. The CDR3 DNA sequence: TGTGCCAGCATCGGGGGGCTTGGCCTGAACACTGAAGCTTTCTTT.

This rearrangement joins TRBV5-5 to TRBJ1-4; 9 bases align to TRBD1. Trimming at V came to 0 bases and at J to 0 bases, leaving 9 bases not matched to a gene. Germline values: CDR1 SGHKS, CDR2 YYEKEE (reference sequence). The CDR3 consists of 19 residues. The CDR3 protein is CASSLEGGTGRATNEKLFF. CDR3 in DNA: TGTGCCAGCAGCTTGGAGGGTGGGACAGGGAGGGCAACTAATGAAAAACTGTTTTTT.

The chain is built from TRBV6-5 and TRBJ2-7, with D perhaps TRBD1 (7 bases). V was pared by 8 bases and J by 0 bases, with 14 bases between. The CDR3 totals 14 residues. Germline CDR1 MNHEY, CDR2 SVGAGI. The CDR3 nucleotides are TGTGCCAGCCTAAGCCAGGGGGGCTCCTACGAGCAGTACTTC. Protein: CASLSQGGSYEQYF.

The rearrangement uses TRBV5-6 and TRBJ1-1; 10 bases fit TRBD1. From germline, CDR1 is SGHDT and CDR2 YYEEEE. This CDR3 spans 15 amino acids. Trimming removed 3 bases from V and 4 bases from J; junction bases left unmatched: 6. The CDR3 here is CASSSDRGFFTEAFF. CDR3 DNA: TGTGCCAGCAGCTCGGACAGGGGGTTTTTCACTGAAGCTTTCTTT.

J is TRBJ1-2 and V is TRBV27; 11 nucleotides align to TRBD1. This CDR3 contains 19 residues. Trimming took 0 bases from V and 5 from J; bases not matched to a gene: 14. Germline V gene lookup returns CDR1 MNHEY and CDR2 SMNVEV (reference sequence). CDR3 nucleotides: TGTGCCAGCAGTTTATCGAAATTTGGGACAGGGGGTGGTGGATATGGCTACACCTTC. This translates into CASSLSKFGTGGGGYGYTF.

This chain uses TRBV7-3 with TRBJ2-1; 10 nucleotides line up with TRBD2. The germline gives CDR1 SGHTA, CDR2 FQGTGA. The CDR3 contains 15 residues. After removal of 6 bases from V and 8 bases from J, the junction contained 10 bases not matched to a gene. CDR3 nucleotides: TGTGCCAGCAGTCAAAGCGGGGGGGCACGCGATGAGCAGTTCTTC. Protein product: CASSQSGGARDEQFF.

This clone was counted a single time. The chain has TRBV1 and TRBJ2-2; the table's TRBD2 call for D was not verified on the DNA. TRBV1 is listed as a pseudogene. CDR3 size: 18 residues. In DNA, the CDR3 is TGCACCAGCGGTTACGGGGGACTAGCGGGAGGGCACACCGGGGAGCTGTTTTTT. Its protein is CTSGYGGLAGGHTGELFF.

This chain joins TRBV30 and TRBJ1-5; D is unclear. V was shortened by 5 bases and J by 6 bases, with 14 bases between the two germline ends. CDR1 and CDR2 from the germline V gene are GTSNPN and SVGIG (reference sequence). The CDR3 runs to 13 residues. The CDR3 sequence: CAWGQSGVQPQHF. Here the CDR3 DNA reads TGTGCCTGGGGGCAATCGGGAGTTCAGCCCCAGCATTTT.